One sample yielded the 5 T cell receptor beta chains listed below, sequenced in a study of T-cell reconstitution after alpha-beta-depleted transplantation in children. Preparing the TCRbeta library involved the use of unique molecular identifiers. Using its own MiXCR run on the PCR reads, TCRdb lists one record per CDR3 protein. The table records some 500,000 distinct CDR3 sequences, 32% of them present only once. The sequencing here drew on PBMCs from the stem cell graft donor, taken from the stem cell graft. The receptor source for this set is a human donor who donated a stem cell graft to a child with aplastic anemia.

The chain has TRBV20-1 and TRBJ2-1, with D tentatively TRBD2 (6 bases). The CDR3 has 15 amino acids. The V gene's germline CDR1 is DFQATT and CDR2 SNEGSKA (reference sequence). The V end was cut by 2 bases, the J end by 3 bases, with 14 bases between. CDR3 region: CSARSGGDLYNEQFF. The CDR3 DNA sequence: TGCAGTGCTAGAAGCGGCGGGGATCTCTACAATGAGCAGTTCTTC.

This clonotype was observed a few times. This sequence joins TRBV30 and TRBJ2-7; tentative D call: TRBD2 (5 bases). Trimming took off 1 base at V and 9 bases at J, with 16 bases between the two ends. The germline V gene encodes CDR1 GTSNPN and CDR2 SVGIG (reference sequence). The CDR3 runs 13 residues. The CDR3 is CAWSGPAAAPQYF. The CDR3 coding sequence is TGTGCCTGGAGTGGCCCAGCGGCAGCGCCGCAGTACTTC.

This clonotype was seen more than once but under ten times. V gene TRBV11-2 combines with J gene TRBJ2-7; D is unclear. Germline CDR1 SGHAT, CDR2 FQNNGV. V lost 2 bases, J lost 4 bases, and 6 bases lay in between. The length of the CDR3 is 12 residues. In nucleotides, the CDR3 is TGTGCCAGCAGCTTAATGGGATACGAGCAGTACGTC. Translating gives CASSLMGYEQYV.

This clonotype was seen more than once but under ten times. The CDR3 DNA follows: TGTGCCACCAGCAGAGATCAGAGAGATACGCAGTATTTT. It codes for CATSRDQRDTQYF. J is TRBJ2-3 and V is TRBV15; D gene unclear. The CDR3 is 13 amino acids. Germline CDR1 LNHNV, CDR2 YYDKDF (reference sequence). V lost 0 bases and J lost 5, with 6 bases in between.

The chain carries TRBV20-1 and TRBJ1-1, with D tentatively TRBD1 (6 bases). The V end lost 5 bases, the J end lost 3 bases, and 13 bases lay between the germline ends. The germline CDR1 and CDR2 sequences are DFQATT and SNEGSKA (reference sequence). The CDR3 totals 13 residues. In DNA form, the CDR3 reads TGCAGTGCTTCACAGGGATTGGACACTGAAGCTTTCTTT. Its protein product is CSASQGLDTEAFF.